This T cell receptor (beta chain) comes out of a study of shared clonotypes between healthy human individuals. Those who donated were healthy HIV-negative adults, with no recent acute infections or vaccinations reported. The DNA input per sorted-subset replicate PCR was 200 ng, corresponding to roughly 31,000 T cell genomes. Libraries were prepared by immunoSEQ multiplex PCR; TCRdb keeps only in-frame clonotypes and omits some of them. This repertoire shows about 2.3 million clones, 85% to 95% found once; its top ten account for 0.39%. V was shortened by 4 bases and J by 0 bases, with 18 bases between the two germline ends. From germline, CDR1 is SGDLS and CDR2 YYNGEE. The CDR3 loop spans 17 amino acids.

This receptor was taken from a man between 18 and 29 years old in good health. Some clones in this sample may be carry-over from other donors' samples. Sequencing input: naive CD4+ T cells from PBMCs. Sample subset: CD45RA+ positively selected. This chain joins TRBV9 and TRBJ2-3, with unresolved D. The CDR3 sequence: CASSSHRRNPSTDTQYF. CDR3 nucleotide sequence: TGTGCCAGCAGCTCCCATAGACGGAACCCTAGCACAGATACGCAGTATTTT.